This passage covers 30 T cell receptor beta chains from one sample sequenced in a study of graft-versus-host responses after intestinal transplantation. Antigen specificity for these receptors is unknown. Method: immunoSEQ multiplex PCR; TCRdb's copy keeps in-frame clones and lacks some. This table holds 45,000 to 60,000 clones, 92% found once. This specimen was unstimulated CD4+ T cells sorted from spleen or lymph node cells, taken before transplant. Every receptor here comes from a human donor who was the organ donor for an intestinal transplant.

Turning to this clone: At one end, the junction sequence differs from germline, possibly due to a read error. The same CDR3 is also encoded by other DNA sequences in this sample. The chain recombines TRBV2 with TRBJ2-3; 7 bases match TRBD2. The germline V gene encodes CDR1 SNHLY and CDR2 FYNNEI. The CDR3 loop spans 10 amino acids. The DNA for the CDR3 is TGTGCCAGCAGGGGGCGGGGAGGGGTTTTT. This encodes CASRGRGGVF.

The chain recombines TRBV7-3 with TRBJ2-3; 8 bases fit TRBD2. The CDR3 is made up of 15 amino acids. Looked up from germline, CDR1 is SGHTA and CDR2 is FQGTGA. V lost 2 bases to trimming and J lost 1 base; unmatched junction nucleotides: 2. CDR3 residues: CASSLQAGGTDTQYF. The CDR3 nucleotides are TGTGCCAGCAGCTTACAAGCGGGGGGCACAGATACGCAGTATTTT. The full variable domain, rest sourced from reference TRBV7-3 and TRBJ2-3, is GAGVSQTPSNKVTEKGKYVELRCDPISGHTALYWYRQSLGQGPEFLIYFQGTGAADDSGLPNDRFFAVRPEGSVSTLKIQRTERGDSAVYLCASSLQAGGTDTQYFGPGTRLTVL.

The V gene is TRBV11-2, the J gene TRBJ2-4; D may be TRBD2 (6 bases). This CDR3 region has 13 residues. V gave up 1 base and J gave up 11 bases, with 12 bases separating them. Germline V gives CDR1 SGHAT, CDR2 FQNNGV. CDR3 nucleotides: TGTGCCAGCAGCTTAGGGCTAGCGCGGTTTCAGTACTTC. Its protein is CASSLGLARFQYF. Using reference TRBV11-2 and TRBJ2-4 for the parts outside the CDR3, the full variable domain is EAGVAQSPRYKIIEKRQSVAFWCNPISGHATLYWYQQILGQGPKLLIQFQNNGVVDDSQLPKDRFSAERLKGVDSTLKIQPAKLEDSAVYLCASSLGLARFQYFGAGTRLSVL.

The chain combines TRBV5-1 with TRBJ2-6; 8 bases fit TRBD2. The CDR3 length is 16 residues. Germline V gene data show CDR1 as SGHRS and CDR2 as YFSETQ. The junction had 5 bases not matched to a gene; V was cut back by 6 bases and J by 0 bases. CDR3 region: CASTPGGASGANVLTF. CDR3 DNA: TGCGCCAGCACCCCGGGAGGGGCCTCTGGGGCCAACGTCCTGACTTTC.

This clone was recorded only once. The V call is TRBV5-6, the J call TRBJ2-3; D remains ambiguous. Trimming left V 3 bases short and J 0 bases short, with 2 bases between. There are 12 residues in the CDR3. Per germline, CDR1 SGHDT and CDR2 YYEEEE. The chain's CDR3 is CASSYSTDTQYF. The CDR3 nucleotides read TGTGCCAGCAGCTACAGCACAGATACGCAGTATTTT. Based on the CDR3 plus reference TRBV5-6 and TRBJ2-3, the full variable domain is DAGVTQSPTHLIKTRGQQVTLRCSPKSGHDTVSWYQQALGQGPQFIFQYYEEEERQRGNFPDRFSGHQFPNYSSELNVNALLLGDSALYLCASSYSTDTQYFGPGTRLTVL.

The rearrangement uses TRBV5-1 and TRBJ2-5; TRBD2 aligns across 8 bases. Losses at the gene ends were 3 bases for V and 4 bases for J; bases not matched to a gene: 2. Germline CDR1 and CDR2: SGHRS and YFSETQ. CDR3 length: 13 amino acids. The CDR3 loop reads CASSSGLGETQYF. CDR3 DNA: TGCGCCAGCAGCTCGGGACTAGGAGAGACCCAGTACTTC.

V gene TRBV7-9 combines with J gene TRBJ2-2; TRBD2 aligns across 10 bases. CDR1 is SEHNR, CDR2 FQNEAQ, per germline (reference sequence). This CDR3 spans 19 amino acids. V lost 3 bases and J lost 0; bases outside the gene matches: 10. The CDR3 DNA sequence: TGTGCCAGCAGCTTGGATGGCGCTAGCGGGAGAACGAACACCGGGGAGCTGTTTTTT. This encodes CASSLDGASGRTNTGELFF.

CDR3 loop: CASSLVPRGSEWTQYF. The CDR3 nucleotides read TGTGCCAGCAGCTTAGTTCCGCGCGGTAGCGAATGGACCCAGTACTTC. The V and J genes are TRBV7-8 and TRBJ2-5, with a possible D match to TRBD2 (5 bases). CDR1 and CDR2 (germline): SGHVS, FQNEAQ. V lost 1 base and J lost 7, with 19 bases in between. The CDR3 is 16 amino acids.

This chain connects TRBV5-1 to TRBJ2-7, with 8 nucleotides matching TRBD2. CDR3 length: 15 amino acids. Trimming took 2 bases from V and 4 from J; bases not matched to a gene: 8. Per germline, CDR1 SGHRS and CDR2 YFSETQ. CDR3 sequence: CASSFGGLVSYEQYF. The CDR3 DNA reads TGCGCCAGCAGCTTTGGGGGACTAGTTAGTTACGAGCAGTACTTC.

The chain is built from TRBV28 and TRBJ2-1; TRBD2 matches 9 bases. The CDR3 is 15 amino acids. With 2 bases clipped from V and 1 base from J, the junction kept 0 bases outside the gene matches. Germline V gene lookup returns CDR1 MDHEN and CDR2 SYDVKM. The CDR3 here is CASSLAGGSYNEQFF. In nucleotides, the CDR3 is TGTGCCAGCAGTTTAGCGGGAGGGTCCTACAATGAGCAGTTCTTC.

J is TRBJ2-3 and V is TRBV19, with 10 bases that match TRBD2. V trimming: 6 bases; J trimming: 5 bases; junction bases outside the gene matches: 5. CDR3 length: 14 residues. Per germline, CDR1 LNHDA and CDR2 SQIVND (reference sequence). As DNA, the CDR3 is TGTGCCAGTAGGTCTAGCGGGAGCCTAGATACGCAGTATTTT. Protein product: CASRSSGSLDTQYF.

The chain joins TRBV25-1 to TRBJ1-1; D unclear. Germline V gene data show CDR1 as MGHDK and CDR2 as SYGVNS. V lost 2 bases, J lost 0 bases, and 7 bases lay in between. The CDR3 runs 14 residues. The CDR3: CASSEGVLNTEAFF. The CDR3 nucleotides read TGTGCCAGCAGTGAAGGGGTTCTGAACACTGAAGCTTTCTTT.

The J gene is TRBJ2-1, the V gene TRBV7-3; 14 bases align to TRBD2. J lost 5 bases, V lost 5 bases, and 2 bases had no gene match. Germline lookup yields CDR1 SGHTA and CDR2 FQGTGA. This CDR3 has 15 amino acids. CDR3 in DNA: TGTGCCAGCAGCGAGACTAGCGGGAGGGACAATGAGCAGTTCTTC. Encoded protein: CASSETSGRDNEQFF.

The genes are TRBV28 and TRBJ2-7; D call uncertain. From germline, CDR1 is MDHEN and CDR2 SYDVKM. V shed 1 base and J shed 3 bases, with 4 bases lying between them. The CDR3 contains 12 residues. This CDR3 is CASSLFHYEQYF. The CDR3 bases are TGTGCCAGCAGTTTATTTCACTACGAGCAGTACTTC.

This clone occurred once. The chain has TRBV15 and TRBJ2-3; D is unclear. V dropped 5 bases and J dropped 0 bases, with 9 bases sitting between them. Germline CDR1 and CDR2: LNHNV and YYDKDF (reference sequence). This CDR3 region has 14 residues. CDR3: CATSPGSSTDTQYF. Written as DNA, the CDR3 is TGTGCCACCAGCCCTGGTTCAAGCACAGATACGCAGTATTTT.

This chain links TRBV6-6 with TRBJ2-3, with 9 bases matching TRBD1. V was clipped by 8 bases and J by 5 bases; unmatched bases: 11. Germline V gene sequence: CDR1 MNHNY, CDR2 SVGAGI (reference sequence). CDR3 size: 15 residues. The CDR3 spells CASLTRDRAGDTQYF. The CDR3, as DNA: TGTGCCAGCCTAACCCGGGACAGGGCTGGAGATACGCAGTATTTT.

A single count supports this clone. DNA for the CDR3: TGCGCCAGCAGCTTGACGCCGCGCTGGGACAGCCAAGAGACCCAGTACTTC. Amino acids: CASSLTPRWDSQETQYF. The chain carries TRBV5-1 and TRBJ2-5, with TRBD1 identical over 7 bases. From germline, CDR1 is SGHRS and CDR2 YFSETQ. The CDR3 contains 17 residues. Trimming took 1 base from V and 1 from J; bases not matched to a gene: 10. The whole variable domain, filled in from reference TRBV5-1 and TRBJ2-5, reads KAGVTQTPRYLIKTRGQQVTLSCSPISGHRSVSWYQQTPGQGLQFLFEYFSETQRNKGNFPGRFSGRQFSNSRSEMNVSTLELGDSALYLCASSLTPRWDSQETQYFGPGTRLLVL.

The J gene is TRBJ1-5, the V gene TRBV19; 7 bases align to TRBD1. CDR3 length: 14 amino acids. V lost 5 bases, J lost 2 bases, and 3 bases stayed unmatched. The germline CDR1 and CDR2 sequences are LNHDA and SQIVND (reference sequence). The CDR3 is CASSRTGGNQPQHF. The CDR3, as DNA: TGTGCCAGTAGTCGCACAGGGGGCAATCAGCCCCAGCATTTT.

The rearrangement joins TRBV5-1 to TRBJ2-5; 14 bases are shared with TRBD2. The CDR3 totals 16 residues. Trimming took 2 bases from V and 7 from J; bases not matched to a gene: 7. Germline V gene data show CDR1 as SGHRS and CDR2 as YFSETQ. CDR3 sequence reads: CASSFTGTSGSGTQYF. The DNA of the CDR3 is TGCGCCAGCAGCTTCACCGGGACTAGCGGGAGCGGGACCCAGTACTTC.

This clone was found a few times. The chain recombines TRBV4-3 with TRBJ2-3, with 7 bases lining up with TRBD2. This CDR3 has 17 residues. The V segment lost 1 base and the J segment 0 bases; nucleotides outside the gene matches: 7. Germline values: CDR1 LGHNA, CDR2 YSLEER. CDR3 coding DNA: TGCGCCAGCAGCCAAGCCATGGGGGGGGATAGCACAGATACGCAGTATTTT. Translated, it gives CASSQAMGGDSTDTQYF.

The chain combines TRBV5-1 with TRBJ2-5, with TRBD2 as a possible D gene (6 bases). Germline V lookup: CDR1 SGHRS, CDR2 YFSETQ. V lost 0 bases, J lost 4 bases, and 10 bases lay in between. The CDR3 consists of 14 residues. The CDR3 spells CASSLATGAETQYF. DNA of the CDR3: TGCGCCAGCAGCTTGGCTACGGGAGCAGAGACCCAGTACTTC. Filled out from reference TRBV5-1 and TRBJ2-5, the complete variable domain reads KAGVTQTPRYLIKTRGQQVTLSCSPISGHRSVSWYQQTPGQGLQFLFEYFSETQRNKGNFPGRFSGRQFSNSRSEMNVSTLELGDSALYLCASSLATGAETQYFGPGTRLLVL.

DNA for the CDR3: TGTGCCAGTAGTAGACTAGCGGGAGGGCCAGATACGCAGTATTTT. Protein: CASSRLAGGPDTQYF. The chain links TRBV19 to TRBJ2-3, with 14 bases that match TRBD2. In germline, CDR1 is LNHDA, CDR2 SQIVND (reference sequence). CDR3 size: 15 residues. With 4 bases clipped from V and 4 bases from J, the junction kept 1 base outside the gene matches.

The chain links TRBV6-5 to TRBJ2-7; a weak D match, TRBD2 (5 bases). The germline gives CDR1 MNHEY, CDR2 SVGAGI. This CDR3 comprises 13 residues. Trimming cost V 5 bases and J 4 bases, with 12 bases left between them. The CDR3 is CASSQKRGYEQYF. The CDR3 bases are TGTGCCAGCAGTCAAAAACGGGGTTACGAGCAGTACTTC.

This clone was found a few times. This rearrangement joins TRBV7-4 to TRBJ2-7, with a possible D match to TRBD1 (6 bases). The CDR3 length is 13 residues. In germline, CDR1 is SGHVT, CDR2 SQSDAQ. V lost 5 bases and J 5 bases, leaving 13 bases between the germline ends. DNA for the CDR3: TGTGCCAGCAGCCCCCCCGGGACAAACGAGCAGTACTTC. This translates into CASSPPGTNEQYF. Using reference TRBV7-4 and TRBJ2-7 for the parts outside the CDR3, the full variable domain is GAGVSQSPRYKVAKRGRDVALRCDSISGHVTLYWYRQTLGQGSEVLTYSQSDAQRDKSGRPSGRFSAERPERSVSTLKIQRTEQGDSAVYLCASSPPGTNEQYFGPGTRLTVT.

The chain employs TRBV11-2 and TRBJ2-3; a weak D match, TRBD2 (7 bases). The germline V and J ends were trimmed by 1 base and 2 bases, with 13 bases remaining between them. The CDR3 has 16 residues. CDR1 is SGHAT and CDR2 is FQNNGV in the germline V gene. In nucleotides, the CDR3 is TGTGCCAGCAGCTTAGGGCCCGCGGGGGCCACAGATACGCAGTATTTT. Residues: CASSLGPAGATDTQYF.

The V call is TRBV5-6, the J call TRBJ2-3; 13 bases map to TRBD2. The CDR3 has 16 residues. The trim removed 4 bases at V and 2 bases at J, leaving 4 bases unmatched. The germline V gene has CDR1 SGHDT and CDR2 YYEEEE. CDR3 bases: TGTGCCAGCAGCGTGGGGACTAGCGGGACCACAGATACGCAGTATTTT. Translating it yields CASSVGTSGTTDTQYF.

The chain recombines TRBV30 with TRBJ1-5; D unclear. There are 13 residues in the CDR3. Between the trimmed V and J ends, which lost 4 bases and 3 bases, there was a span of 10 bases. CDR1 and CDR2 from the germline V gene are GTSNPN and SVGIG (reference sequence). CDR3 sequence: CAWNDGFNQPQHF. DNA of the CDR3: TGTGCCTGGAATGACGGATTCAATCAGCCCCAGCATTTT.

CDR3 coding DNA: TGTGCCAGCAGCTTAGAAGCATCGGGAGTCTACGAGCAGTACTTC. Translated: CASSLEASGVYEQYF. The chain employs TRBV7-2 and TRBJ2-7; the D gene is possibly TRBD2 (6 bases). Looked up from germline, CDR1 is SGHTA and CDR2 is FQGNSA. CDR3 length: 15 residues. V gave up 1 base and J gave up 3 bases, with 13 bases separating them.

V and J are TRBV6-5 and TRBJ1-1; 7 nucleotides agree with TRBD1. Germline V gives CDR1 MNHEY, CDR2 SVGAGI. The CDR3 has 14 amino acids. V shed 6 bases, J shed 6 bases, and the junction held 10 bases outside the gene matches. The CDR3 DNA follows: TGTGCCAGCAGCGACCCAGGGGGGCTGGCTGAAGCTTTCTTT. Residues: CASSDPGGLAEAFF.

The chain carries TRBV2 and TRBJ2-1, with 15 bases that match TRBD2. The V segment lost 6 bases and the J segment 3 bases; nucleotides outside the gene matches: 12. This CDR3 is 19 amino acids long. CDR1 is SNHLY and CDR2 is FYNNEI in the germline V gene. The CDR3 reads CASSGRWTSGRANYNEQFF. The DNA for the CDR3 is TGTGCCAGCAGCGGTCGGTGGACTAGCGGGAGGGCCAACTACAATGAGCAGTTCTTC.